The 11 T cell receptor beta chains below come from one sample, sequenced in a study of Tregs in tolerant kidney transplant recipients. Using immunoSEQ multiplex PCR, the repertoire was profiled, and TCRdb retains in-frame clones only, with some absent. The sample holds 240,000 or so clones, about 86% seen once. The material sequenced was CD4+ T cells from blood. The receptors derive from a human donor in good health.

This chain connects TRBV7-8 to TRBJ1-2; no definite D call. CDR3 length equals 11 residues. Per the germline V gene, CDR1 is SGHVS and CDR2 is FQNEAQ. The V end was cut by 2 bases, the J end by 2 bases, with 0 bases between. CDR3 sequence: CASSLNYGYTF. The CDR3 DNA is TGTGCCAGCAGCTTAAACTATGGCTACACCTTC.

The rearrangement uses TRBV6-6 and TRBJ2-7, with TRBD2 as a possible D gene (5 bases). The CDR3 consists of 13 residues. V lost 6 bases, J lost 2 bases, and 11 bases lay in between. From germline, CDR1 is MNHNY and CDR2 SVGAGI (reference sequence). CDR3 coding DNA: TGTGCCAGCAGGGAGTCCGGGGCCTACGAGCAGTACTTC. This gives the protein CASRESGAYEQYF.

The V and J genes are TRBV4-1 and TRBJ2-1; 10 positions match TRBD2. Per the germline V gene, CDR1 is MGHRA and CDR2 is YSYEKL. The CDR3 loop spans 17 amino acids. Trimming cost V 0 bases and J 7 bases; bases outside gene matches: 9. CDR3 sequence: CASSQDLRTSGENEQFF. In nucleotides, the CDR3 is TGCGCCAGCAGCCAAGATCTACGGACTAGCGGAGAGAATGAGCAGTTCTTC.

CDR3 in DNA: TGTGCCAGCAGTGAACGGCCTAGCGGTTACAATGAGCAGTTCTTC. It yields the protein CASSERPSGYNEQFF. The chain has TRBV6-1 and TRBJ2-1, with 7 bases that match TRBD2. The CDR3 totals 15 residues. Germline assignment: CDR1 MNHNS and CDR2 SASEGT. The V segment lost 2 bases and the J segment 4 bases; nucleotides outside the gene matches: 5.

This sequence joins TRBV6-1 and TRBJ2-5; TRBD1 agrees at 9 bases. V gave up 8 bases and J gave up 4 bases; unmatched junction bases: 8. This CDR3 is built from 14 residues. Germline CDR1 and CDR2: MNHNS and SASEGT. The CDR3: CASFTGGAGETQYF. The DNA of the CDR3 is TGTGCCAGCTTCACAGGGGGCGCGGGAGAGACCCAGTACTTC.

This clone was observed a few times. The chain joins TRBV6-1 to TRBJ2-4; no clear D. V lost 2 bases and J 0 bases, leaving 5 bases between the germline ends. The CDR3 runs 14 residues. CDR1 is MNHNS, CDR2 SASEGT, per germline. This CDR3 reads CASSEPIAKNIQYF. CDR3 in DNA: TGTGCCAGCAGTGAACCAATAGCCAAAAACATTCAGTACTTC.

This chain connects TRBV21-1 to TRBJ1-6; the D call TRBD1 from the table was never checked on the DNA. TRBV21-1 has pseudogene status. The CDR3 sequence is 16 residues long. For the CDR3, the DNA is TGTGCCAGTAGAAGTAGTAGAGACAGGGAAAATTCACCCCTCCACTTT. Encoded protein: CASRSSRDRENSPLHF.

This chain uses TRBV19 with TRBJ2-3; D unclear. The CDR3 totals 15 residues. Trimming left V 5 bases short and J 4 bases short, with 16 bases between. The germline V gene encodes CDR1 LNHDA and CDR2 SQIVND (reference sequence). CDR3 residues: CASSLTGPGPDTQYF. Here the CDR3 DNA reads TGTGCCAGTAGTCTGACTGGGCCCGGCCCAGATACGCAGTATTTT.

The chain combines TRBV5-1 with TRBJ1-2; D might be TRBD1 (5 bases). Trimming removed 6 bases from V and 3 bases from J, with 15 bases in between. The CDR3 contains 14 residues. Germline CDR1 reads SGHRS; CDR2 reads YFSETQ. In nucleotides, the CDR3 is TGCGCCAGCACCCCTTCAGGGATGGACTATGGCTACACCTTC. This translates into CASTPSGMDYGYTF.

The chain carries TRBV6-1 and TRBJ1-1, with D possibly matching TRBD1 (6 bases). The CDR3 has 10 amino acids. The V and J ends lost 9 bases and 11 bases respectively, with 13 bases between them. The germline CDR1 and CDR2 sequences are MNHNS and SASEGT. The CDR3 spells CASRSGAAFF. The CDR3 DNA sequence: TGTGCCAGTCGGTCGGGGGCCGCTTTCTTT.

The chain is built from TRBV5-1 and TRBJ2-7; D gene uncertain. The V end lost 2 bases, the J end lost 2 bases, and 11 bases lay between the germline ends. The CDR3 runs to 14 residues. CDR1 is SGHRS, CDR2 YFSETQ, per germline. Here the CDR3 DNA reads TGCGCCAGCAGCTTAAATACGGCCGCCTACGAGCAGTACTTC. It encodes CASSLNTAAYEQYF.